The 2 T cell receptor beta chains listed next were all sequenced from one sample in a study of CD8+CD57+ T cells in acquired aplastic anemia. Sequenced patients had shown CD8+CD57+ cell expansion by flow cytometry. Genomic DNA served as template for TCR beta VDJ and CDR3 profiling. TCRdb re-called the reads with MiXCR, one entry per CDR3 protein. The table lists over 250,000 distinct CDR3 sequences, approximately 60% of them singletons. What was sequenced was sorted CD4+, CD8+, or CD8+CD57+ T cells (not recorded which) from PBMCs. The receptors derive from a human donor with aplastic anemia.

As concerns this clonotype: One end of the junction fails to match germline, which may point to a read error. The J gene is TRBJ1-1, the V gene TRBV20-1, with TRBD1 as a possible D gene (5 bases). Looked up from germline, CDR1 is DFQATT and CDR2 is SNEGSKA (reference sequence). This CDR3 contains 14 residues. CDR3 residues: CSARGRAMNTKAFF. CDR3 bases: TGCAGTGCTAGGGGGCGAGCCATGAACACTAAAGCTTTCTTT.

The chain is built from TRBV20-1 and TRBJ1-5; perhaps TRBD1 as D (5 bases). Looked up from germline, CDR1 is DFQATT and CDR2 is SNEGSKA (reference sequence). This CDR3 comprises 14 residues. Between the trimmed V and J ends, which lost 0 bases and 4 bases, there was a span of 10 bases. The CDR3 DNA is TGCAGTGCTAGAGAGGGAGGACAAAATCAGCCCCAGCATTTT. Amino acid sequence: CSAREGGQNQPQHF.